This is a list of T cell receptor beta chains from one sample in a study of OX40 agonist ivuxolimab in advanced cancers. Some clones are missing from TCRdb's copy, which holds only in-frame ones; the method was immunoSEQ multiplex PCR. The sample lists 60,000 to 80,000 clones, 86% occurring once. Source: CD4+ or CD8+ T cells sorted from blood, taken in a trial of the OX40 agonist ivuxolimab. The source is an adult with an advanced solid tumor such as melanoma, head and neck, liver or kidney cancer. Both conserved end residues are part of each CDR3. D genes are given only for firm matches. The size of a clone is reported for some rows only, either as once, few or many, or as a class for expanded clones.

clone_size	d_call	v_call	j_call	cdr3_aa	cdr3_nt
NA	TRBD1	TRBV6-1	TRBJ1-4	CASSLDRATNEKLFF	TGTGCCAGCAGTTTGGACAGGGCTACTAATGAAAAACTGTTTTTT
NA	NA	TRBV6-5	TRBJ1-2	CASSYRGRLTNYGYTF	TGTGCCAGCAGTTACCGGGGACGGCTTACTAACTATGGCTACACCTTC
NA	TRBD1	TRBV7-9	TRBJ2-3	CASRPGTGTDTQYF	TGTGCCAGCAGACCCGGGACAGGCACAGATACGCAGTATTTT
once	NA	TRBV9	TRBJ1-3	CASSTPGPGNTIYF	TGTGCCAGCAGCACACCGGGGCCTGGAAACACCATATATTTT
NA	NA	TRBV9	TRBJ1-1	CASSVAPRRADAFF	TGTGCCAGCAGCGTAGCCCCTCGACGGGCAGACGCTTTCTTT
NA	NA	TRBV30	TRBJ2-1	CAWSDSNEQFF	TGTGCCTGGAGTGACAGTAATGAGCAGTTCTTC
NA	NA	TRBV28	TRBJ1-4	CASSFGANEKLFF	TGTGCCAGCAGTTTTGGGGCTAATGAAAAACTGTTTTTT
once	NA	TRBV10-3	TRBJ1-2	CAISGTDGYGYTF	TGTGCCATCAGTGGGACAGATGGCTATGGCTACACCTTC
NA	NA	TRBV6-5	TRBJ1-6	CASQGDNSPLHF	TGTGCCAGCCAGGGAGATAATTCACCCCTCCACTTT
NA	NA	TRBV7-7	TRBJ2-3	CASSSGGFRDTQYF	TGTGCCAGCAGCTCGGGCGGTTTTAGAGATACGCAGTATTTT
NA	NA	TRBV30	TRBJ2-7	CAWTGQREQYF	TGTGCCTGGACAGGGCAACGGGAGCAGTACTTC
NA	TRBD1	TRBV5-1	TRBJ2-7	CASSSGTGLEQYF	TGCGCCAGCAGCTCCGGGACAGGGCTCGAGCAGTACTTC
NA	NA	TRBV6-1	TRBJ2-2	CASRPDRIVDGELFF	TGTGCCAGCAGACCCGACAGGATAGTTGACGGGGAGCTGTTTTTT
NA	NA	TRBV30	TRBJ1-3	CAWSSFLGGTGNTIYF	TGTGCCTGGAGTTCTTTTTTGGGGGGGACTGGAAACACCATATATTTT
NA	NA	TRBV7-8	TRBJ1-5	CASSSRDGAGKSQPQHF	TGTGCCAGCAGCTCCCGTGATGGGGCAGGGAAATCTCAGCCCCAGCATTTT
NA	NA	TRBV19	TRBJ1-4	CASSSQQGKGNEKLFF	TGTGCCAGTAGTAGCCAACAGGGCAAGGGTAATGAAAAACTGTTTTTT
NA	NA	TRBV5-1	TRBJ2-7	CASSPGGKNEQYF	TGCGCCAGCAGCCCCGGGGGCAAGAACGAGCAGTACTTC
NA	NA	TRBV11-3	TRBJ1-4	CASSLEGQGGEKLFF	TGTGCCAGCAGCTTAGAGGGACAAGGAGGGGAAAAACTGTTTTTT
NA	TRBD1	TRBV5-1	TRBJ2-1	CASGKQGAFYNEQFF	TGCGCCAGCGGTAAACAGGGGGCTTTCTACAATGAGCAGTTCTTC
NA	TRBD2	TRBV5-1	TRBJ2-3	CASSQYSRGAHTDTQYF	TGCGCCAGCAGCCAGTACTCGCGGGGGGCCCACACAGATACGCAGTATTTT
NA	NA	TRBV6-4	TRBJ1-2	CASSVDFGQPRGGYTF	TGTGCCAGCAGTGTCGATTTTGGACAGCCCAGAGGTGGCTACACCTTC